The rows below give T cell receptor beta chains drawn from one sample of a study of T-cell reconstitution after alpha-beta-depleted transplantation in children. TCRdb fed the PCR reads into MiXCR, producing one record per CDR3 protein. Of some 300,000 distinct CDR3 sequences listed, around 7.3% are singletons. Sequencing used peripheral blood, obtained 360 days after TCRalphabeta/CD19-depleted stem cell transplant. The receptors come from a female patient between 2 and 10 years old who had a stem cell transplant for Fanconi anemia, so the T cells may come from the graft donor. CDR3s include the opening cysteine and the closing phenylalanine or tryptophan. The D gene is left open where the match is weak. The listing skips clone size in some rows; elsewhere it reads once, few, many or a size class.

CDR3aa	CDR3nt	d_gene	abundance	j_gene	v_gene
CASSLARESIYGYTF	TGTGCCAGCAGTTTAGCTCGGGAGTCGATCTATGGCTACACCTTC	-	many	TRBJ1-2	TRBV12-3/TRBV12-4
CSARAGTSALNEQFF	TGCAGTGCTAGGGCCGGGACTAGCGCCCTCAATGAGCAGTTCTTC	TRBD2	many	TRBJ2-1	TRBV20-1
CASIERNEQFF	TGTGCCAGCATTGAGCGGAATGAGCAGTTCTTC	-	many	TRBJ2-1	TRBV7-9
CASSHGDSASYEQYF	TGCGCCAGCAGCCACGGTGACTCGGCCTCCTACGAGCAGTACTTC	-	-	TRBJ2-7	TRBV4-3
CASVLAGASTDTQYF	TGTGCCAGCGTACTAGCGGGGGCAAGCACAGATACGCAGTATTTT	TRBD2	many	TRBJ2-3	TRBV7-9
CASSFTGIGTAEFF	TGCGCCAGCAGCTTTACGGGGATCGGCACGGCGGAGTTCTTC	-	many	TRBJ2-1	TRBV5-1
CASSLKGSLYGYTF	TGTGCCAGCAGCTTAAAAGGCAGTCTTTATGGCTACACCTTC	-	-	TRBJ1-2	TRBV5-4
CASTAGTDTQYF	TGTGCCAGCACAGCCGGCACAGATACGCAGTATTTT	-	many	TRBJ2-3	TRBV2
CASSSWTSGSGETQYF	TGTGCCAGCAGTTCTTGGACTAGCGGGAGCGGGGAGACCCAGTACTTC	TRBD2	many	TRBJ2-5	TRBV12-3/TRBV12-4
CASHGSYNEQFF	TGTGCCAGCCACGGTTCCTACAATGAGCAGTTCTTC	-	many	TRBJ2-1	TRBV28
CAKPGGCGELFF	TGTGCCAAGCCCGGGGGATGCGGGGAGCTGTTTTTT	-	few	TRBJ2-2	TRBV6-5
CAICLRGVLFWEGTYEQYF	TGTGCCATCTGTTTAAGGGGGGTTCTATTTTGGGAGGGCACCTACGAGCAGTACTTC	-	-	TRBJ2-7	TRBV2
CASGRVSYEQYF	TGTGCCAGCGGGAGGGTCTCCTACGAGCAGTACTTC	TRBD2	many	TRBJ2-7	TRBV12-3/TRBV12-4
CASSSTRTRRETQYF	TGTGCCAGCAGTTCGACCCGGACTAGACGGGAGACCCAGTACTTC	TRBD2	many	TRBJ2-5	TRBV6-5
CASRISLTGNYGYTF	TGTGCCAGCAGGATCAGCCTGACAGGGAACTATGGCTACACCTTC	TRBD1	-	TRBJ1-2	TRBV6-2/TRBV6-3
CSAGFLAGTRGEQYF	TGCAGTGCGGGTTTTCTAGCGGGGACCCGTGGCGAGCAGTACTTC	TRBD2	few	TRBJ2-7	TRBV20-1
CASSFKQDNTGELFF	TGCGCCAGCAGCTTCAAGCAGGACAACACCGGGGAGCTGTTTTTT	-	many	TRBJ2-2	TRBV5-1
CASSLIHPNSPLHF	TGTGCCAGCAGCTTGATCCACCCGAATTCACCCCTCCACTTT	-	many	TRBJ1-6	TRBV5-5
CASSLNGETFTDTQYF	TGTGCCAGCAGCTTGAACGGGGAGACATTCACAGATACGCAGTATTTT	-	many	TRBJ2-3	TRBV7-3
CASSLTGRGYTF	TGTGCCAGCAGTTTAACGGGGCGAGGCTACACCTTC	-	-	TRBJ1-2	TRBV12-3/TRBV12-4
CASSLAQVWVTGELFF	TGTGCCAGCAGCTTGGCCCAGGTGTGGGTTACCGGGGAGCTGTTTTTT	-	few	TRBJ2-2	TRBV11-2
CSARDRGAANTEAFF	TGCAGTGCTAGAGATCGAGGCGCGGCCAACACTGAAGCTTTCTTT	-	many	TRBJ1-1	TRBV20-1
CASIARQGGGHTEAFF	TGTGCCAGCATCGCGAGACAGGGCGGCGGGCACACTGAAGCTTTCTTT	TRBD1	few	TRBJ1-1	TRBV11-2
CASTGQKVKETQYF	TGTGCCAGCACGGGACAGAAGGTCAAAGAGACCCAGTACTTC	TRBD1	few	TRBJ2-5	TRBV2
CASSFESALSDTQYF	TGTGCCAGCAGCTTTGAGTCGGCACTATCGGATACGCAGTATTTT	-	many	TRBJ2-3	TRBV7-8
CASHRAGNEKLFF	TGTGCCAGTCATCGGGCCGGTAATGAAAAACTGTTTTTT	-	many	TRBJ1-4	TRBV28
CASSFGGYTDTQYF	TGCGCCAGCAGCTTCGGGGGTTACACAGATACGCAGTATTTT	-	many	TRBJ2-3	TRBV5-1
CASSLWGAGEKLFF	TGTGCCAGCAGTTTATGGGGGGCGGGTGAAAAACTGTTTTTT	-	few	TRBJ1-4	TRBV27
CASSLVGESNQPQHF	TGTGCCAGCAGCTTGGTGGGGGAGAGCAATCAGCCCCAGCATTTT	-	few	TRBJ1-5	TRBV5-6